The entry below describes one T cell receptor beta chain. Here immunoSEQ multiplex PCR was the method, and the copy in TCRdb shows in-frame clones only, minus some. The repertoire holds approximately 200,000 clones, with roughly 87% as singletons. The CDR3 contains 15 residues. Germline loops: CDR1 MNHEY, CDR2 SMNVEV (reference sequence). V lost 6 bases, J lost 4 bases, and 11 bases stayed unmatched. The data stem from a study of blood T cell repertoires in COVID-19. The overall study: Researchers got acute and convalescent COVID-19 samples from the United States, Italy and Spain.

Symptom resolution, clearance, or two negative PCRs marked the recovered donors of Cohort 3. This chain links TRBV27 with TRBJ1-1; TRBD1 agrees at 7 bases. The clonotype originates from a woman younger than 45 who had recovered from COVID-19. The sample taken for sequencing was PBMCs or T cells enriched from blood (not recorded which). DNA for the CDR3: TGTGCCAGCAGCCACGACCAGGGGGTGGCCACTGAAGCTTTCTTT. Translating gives CASSHDQGVATEAFF.